Each of the 10 T cell receptor beta chains below was sequenced from the same sample in a study of blood T cell repertoires in COVID-19. The method was immunoSEQ multiplex PCR; TCRdb's version includes in-frame clones alone and lacks a portion of them. The sample holds some 61,000 clones, 70% to 90% seen once. Input material: peripheral blood. The receptors derive from a young man with acute or convalescent COVID-19.

V is TRBV12-3 or TRBV12-4 and J is TRBJ2-7; D remains ambiguous. The V gene lost 3 bases and the J gene lost 0 bases, with 6 bases spanning the gap. The CDR3 has 13 amino acids. This CDR3 is CASSFLSSYEQYF. In DNA, the CDR3 is TGTGCCAGCAGTTTTCTGAGCTCCTACGAGCAGTACTTC.

The chain employs TRBV6-5 and TRBJ2-5; TRBD1 matches 7 bases. The CDR3 has 13 amino acids. Germline lookup yields CDR1 MNHEY and CDR2 SVGAGI. The trim removed 6 bases at V and 5 bases at J, leaving 6 bases unmatched. CDR3 nucleotides: TGTGCCAGCAGAGAGACAGGGTCGGAGACCCAGTACTTC. Protein product: CASRETGSETQYF.

V is TRBV4-1 and J is TRBJ2-7, with TRBD2 identical over 9 bases. The germline CDR1 and CDR2 sequences are MGHRA and YSYEKL. The CDR3 loop spans 18 amino acids. The J segment lost 3 bases and the V segment lost 1 base, leaving 13 bases of the junction unmatched. DNA for the CDR3: TGCGCCAGCAGCCAAGGAACGCTAGCGGGACACCAACTCTACGAGCAGTACTTC. Its protein product is CASSQGTLAGHQLYEQYF.

The chain uses TRBV5-1 and TRBJ2-1, with 12 positions matching TRBD2. V lost 4 bases to trimming and J lost 6 bases; unmatched junction nucleotides: 8. The V gene's germline CDR1 is SGHRS and CDR2 YFSETQ. CDR3 length: 16 residues. This CDR3 is CASSRSLAGGFNEQFF. Written as DNA, the CDR3 is TGCGCCAGCAGCAGGTCACTAGCGGGAGGATTCAATGAGCAGTTCTTC.

The rearrangement uses TRBV28 and TRBJ2-7, with D maybe TRBD2 (6 bases). The CDR3 runs to 13 residues. V was cut by 6 bases and J by 3 bases, with 12 bases left in between. CDR1 and CDR2 from the germline V gene are MDHEN and SYDVKM. The CDR3 is CASRPGGIYEQYF. The CDR3 nucleotides are TGTGCCAGCAGGCCTGGAGGGATCTACGAGCAGTACTTC.

V usage is TRBV6-5 and J usage is TRBJ2-3; D possibly corresponds to TRBD1 (7 bases). This CDR3 has 15 amino acids. Per germline, CDR1 MNHEY and CDR2 SVGAGI. Trimming shortened V by 7 bases and J by 0 bases, and 14 bases separated the two germline ends. CDR3 nucleotides: TGTGCCAGCACCCCAGGGGGGATCAGCACAGATACGCAGTATTTT. It is translated as CASTPGGISTDTQYF.

The chain joins TRBV6-5 to TRBJ2-5; D gene uncertain. CDR3 length equals 15 residues. Germline CDR1 is MNHEY and CDR2 is SVGAGI. V was trimmed by 0 bases and J by 5 bases, leaving 13 bases between them. The CDR3 region is CASSYSRSPSETQYF. The CDR3 nucleotides are TGTGCCAGCAGTTACTCGCGCTCACCATCCGAGACCCAGTACTTC.

V is TRBV19 and J is TRBJ2-7, with 7 bases that match TRBD2. Germline CDR1 is LNHDA and CDR2 is SQIVND (reference sequence). The CDR3 extends over 15 amino acids. Unmatched junction bases numbered 9, after V lost 3 bases and J lost 4 bases. The CDR3: CASSIGGGSGYEQYF. The CDR3 coding sequence is TGTGCCAGTAGTATCGGGGGAGGGTCCGGATACGAGCAGTACTTC.

The V gene is TRBV18, the J gene TRBJ2-5; no clear D. CDR1 is KGHSH and CDR2 is LQKENI in the germline V gene. The CDR3 is made up of 13 amino acids. Trimming took 6 bases from V and 2 from J, leaving 10 bases between them. The CDR3 nucleotides are TGTGCCAGCTCCCTAGGATTACAAGAGACCCAGTACTTC. Its translation: CASSLGLQETQYF.

This chain uses TRBV6-1 with TRBJ2-1; 16 nucleotides align to TRBD2. The V segment lost 2 bases and the J segment 0 bases; nucleotides outside the gene matches: 10. This CDR3 region has 21 residues. Looked up from germline, CDR1 is MNHNS and CDR2 is SASEGT. The CDR3 is CASSEPAGTSGRGSSYNEQFF. The CDR3 DNA reads as TGTGCCAGCAGTGAACCCGCCGGGACTAGCGGGAGGGGGAGCTCCTACAATGAGCAGTTCTTC.